The sequence of this T cell receptor beta chain was determined in a study of blood T cell repertoires in COVID-19. Assay: immunoSEQ multiplex PCR; the TCRdb copy retains only in-frame clones and omits some. The top ten hold around 4.5% of the sample, which has around 110,000 clones, about three quarters seen once. CDR1 is LNHDA, CDR2 SQIVND, per germline (reference sequence). This CDR3 region has 13 residues. V shed 9 bases and J shed 3 bases, with 14 bases lying between them. Input material: peripheral blood. V is TRBV19 and J is TRBJ1-2; possibly TRBD1 for D (6 bases). The source of this sequence is a man aged 65-85 years with acute or convalescent COVID-19. CDR3 region: CASGLGADYGYTF. As DNA, the CDR3 is TGTGCCAGCGGATTGGGGGCAGACTATGGCTACACCTTC.